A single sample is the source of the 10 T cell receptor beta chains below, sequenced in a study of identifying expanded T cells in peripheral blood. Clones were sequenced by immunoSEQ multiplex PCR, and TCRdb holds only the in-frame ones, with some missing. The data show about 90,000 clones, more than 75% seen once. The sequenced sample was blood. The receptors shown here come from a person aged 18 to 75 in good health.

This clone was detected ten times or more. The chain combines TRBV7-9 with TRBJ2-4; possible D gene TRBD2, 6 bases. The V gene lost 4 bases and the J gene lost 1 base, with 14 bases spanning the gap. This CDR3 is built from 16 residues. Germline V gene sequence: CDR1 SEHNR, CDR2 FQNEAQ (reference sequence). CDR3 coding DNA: TGTGCCAGCAGCTCCCCAAGGGAGGCCGCCAAAAACATTCAGTACTTC. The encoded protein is CASSSPREAAKNIQYF.

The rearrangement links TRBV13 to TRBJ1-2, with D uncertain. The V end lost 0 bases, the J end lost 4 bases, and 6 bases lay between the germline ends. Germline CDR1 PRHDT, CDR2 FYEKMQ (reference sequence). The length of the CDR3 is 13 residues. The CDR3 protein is CASSLGDRYGYTF. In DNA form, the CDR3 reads TGTGCCAGCAGCTTAGGGGACCGCTATGGCTACACCTTC.

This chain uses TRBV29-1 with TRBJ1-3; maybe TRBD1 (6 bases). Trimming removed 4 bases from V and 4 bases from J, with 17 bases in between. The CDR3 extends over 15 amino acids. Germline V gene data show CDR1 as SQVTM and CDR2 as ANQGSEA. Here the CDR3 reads CSVGPEGGPGNTIYF. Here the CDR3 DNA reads TGCAGCGTTGGCCCGGAAGGGGGGCCCGGAAACACCATATATTTT.

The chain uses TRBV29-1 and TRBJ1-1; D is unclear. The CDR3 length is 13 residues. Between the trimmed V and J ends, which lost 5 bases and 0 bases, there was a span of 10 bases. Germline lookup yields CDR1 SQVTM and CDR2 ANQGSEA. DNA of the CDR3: TGCAGCGTTAGCGGCCACCTGAACACTGAAGCTTTCTTT. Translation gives CSVSGHLNTEAFF.

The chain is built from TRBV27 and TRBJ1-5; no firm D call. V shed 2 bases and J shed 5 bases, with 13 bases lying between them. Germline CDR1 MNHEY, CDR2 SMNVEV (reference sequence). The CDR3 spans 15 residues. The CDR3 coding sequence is TGTGCCAGCAGTTTACGCCCTCCCGACTATCAGCCCCAGCATTTT. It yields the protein CASSLRPPDYQPQHF.

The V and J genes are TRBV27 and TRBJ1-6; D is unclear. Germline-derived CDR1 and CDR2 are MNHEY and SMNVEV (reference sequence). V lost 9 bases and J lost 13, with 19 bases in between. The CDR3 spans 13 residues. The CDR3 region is CASTPRRSSPLHF. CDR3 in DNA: TGTGCCAGTACCCCCAGGAGAAGTTCGCCCCTCCACTTT.

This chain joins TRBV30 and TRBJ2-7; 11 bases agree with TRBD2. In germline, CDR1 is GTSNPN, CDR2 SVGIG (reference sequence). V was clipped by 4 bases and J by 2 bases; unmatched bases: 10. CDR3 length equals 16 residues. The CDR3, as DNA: TGTGCCTGGACCCCGCTAGCGGGGGGCTCCACCTACGAGCAGTACTTC. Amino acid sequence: CAWTPLAGGSTYEQYF. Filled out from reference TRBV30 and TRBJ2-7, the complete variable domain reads SQTIHQWPATLVQPVGSPLSLECTVEGTSNPNLYWYRQAAGRGLQLLFYSVGIGQISSEVPQNLSASRPQDRQFILSSKKLLLSDSGFYLCAWTPLAGGSTYEQYFGPGTRLTVT.

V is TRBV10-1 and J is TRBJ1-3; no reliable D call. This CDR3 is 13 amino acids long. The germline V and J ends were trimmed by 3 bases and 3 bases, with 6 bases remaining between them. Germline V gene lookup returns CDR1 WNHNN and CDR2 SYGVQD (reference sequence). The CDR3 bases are TGCGCCAGCAGTGAACCAGTTGGAAACACCATATATTTT. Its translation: CASSEPVGNTIYF.

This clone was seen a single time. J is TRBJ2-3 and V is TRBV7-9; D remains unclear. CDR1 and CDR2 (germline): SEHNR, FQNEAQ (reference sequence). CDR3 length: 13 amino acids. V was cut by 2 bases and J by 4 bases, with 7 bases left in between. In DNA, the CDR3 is TGTGCCAGCAGCTTAAGGAGACCAGATACGCAGTATTTT. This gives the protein CASSLRRPDTQYF.

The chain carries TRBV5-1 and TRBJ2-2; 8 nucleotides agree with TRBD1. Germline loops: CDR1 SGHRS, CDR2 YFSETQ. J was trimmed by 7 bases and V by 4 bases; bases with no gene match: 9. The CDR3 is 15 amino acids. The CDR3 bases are TGCGCCAGCAGCCAACAACGGACAGGGTTCGGGGAGCTGTTTTTT. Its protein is CASSQQRTGFGELFF.